One sample yielded the 19 T cell receptor beta chains listed below, sequenced in a study of blood T cells in healthy people across ages. For the second PCR, which ran for roughly 6 to 12 cycles, a sample-barcoded 5' primer and a J-beta primer mix were used. One entry per CDR3 protein, called by TCRdb with MiXCR from the 5' RACE reads. The top ten hold about 22% of the sample, which has about 720,000 distinct CDR3 sequences, 22% seen once. Material: blood. The receptors come from a man between 70 and 80 years old in good health.

The V gene is TRBV20-1, the J gene TRBJ2-3; TRBD2 is a possible D gene (5 bases). Germline CDR1 and CDR2: DFQATT and SNEGSKA (reference sequence). The CDR3 length is 14 residues. Trimming cost V 4 bases and J 4 bases, with 15 bases left between them. In DNA form, the CDR3 reads TGCAGTGCTAATAGACTACAGAGCGCAGATACGCAGTATTTT. Protein: CSANRLQSADTQYF.

The rearrangement uses TRBV10-3 and TRBJ2-3; 8 positions match TRBD2. V gave up 4 bases and J gave up 5 bases; unmatched junction bases: 8. CDR3 size: 15 residues. Germline V gene sequence: CDR1 ENHRY, CDR2 SYGVKD. The CDR3 sequence: CAISGTSPTVDTQYF. The CDR3 region has the DNA TGTGCCATCAGTGGGACTAGCCCGACGGTAGATACGCAGTATTTT.

This clonotype has only a few counts. This chain uses TRBV5-1 with TRBJ1-1; D not resolved. V was trimmed by 0 bases and J by 5 bases, leaving 11 bases between them. Germline CDR1 and CDR2: SGHRS and YFSETQ. The CDR3 contains 14 residues. The CDR3 loop is CASSLAGSVTEAFF. CDR3 DNA sequence: TGCGCCAGCAGCTTGGCAGGCAGCGTAACTGAAGCTTTCTTT. Full variable domain (missing parts from reference TRBV5-1 and TRBJ1-1): KAGVTQTPRYLIKTRGQQVTLSCSPISGHRSVSWYQQTPGQGLQFLFEYFSETQRNKGNFPGRFSGRQFSNSRSEMNVSTLELGDSALYLCASSLAGSVTEAFFGQGTRLTVV.

V usage is TRBV7-3 and J usage is TRBJ1-5; D remains ambiguous. From germline, CDR1 is SGHTA and CDR2 FQGTGA. The CDR3 is 14 amino acids. Trimming left V 1 base short and J 9 bases short, with 13 bases between. DNA of the CDR3: TGTGCCAGCAGCTTAAGCCAAGGGAGGAGGCCCCAGCATTTT. Its protein is CASSLSQGRRPQHF. The whole variable domain, filled in from reference TRBV7-3 and TRBJ1-5, reads GAGVSQTPSNKVTEKGKYVELRCDPISGHTALYWYRQSLGQGPEFLIYFQGTGAADDSGLPNDRFFAVRPEGSVSTLKIQRTERGDSAVYLCASSLSQGRRPQHFGDGTRLSIL.

The gene calls are TRBV10-3 and TRBJ2-7; a weak D match, TRBD1 (6 bases). Germline V gene data show CDR1 as ENHRY and CDR2 as SYGVKD. Between the trimmed V and J ends, which lost 4 bases and 1 base, there was a span of 8 bases. The CDR3 runs to 13 residues. The chain's CDR3 is CAISGTVSYEQYF. In nucleotides, the CDR3 is TGTGCCATCAGTGGGACAGTATCCTACGAGCAGTACTTC.

This clonotype has only a few counts. A much more abundant neighbour one base away suggests this may be a read error. The chain combines TRBV29-1 with TRBJ1-2; maybe TRBD1 (5 bases). Trimming stripped 7 bases from V and 6 bases from J, with 18 bases between. Germline V gene data show CDR1 as SQVTM and CDR2 as ANQGSEA. CDR3 size: 13 residues. CDR3 in DNA: TGCAGCGCTGTTATCTACGGGGCACATGGCTACACCTTC. It yields the protein CSAVIYGAHGYTF.

The chain carries TRBV12-3 or TRBV12-4 and TRBJ2-5; TRBD2 matches 11 bases. The tail of the sequence fits TRBJ2-7 better, so the J call may be wrong. This CDR3 has 14 residues. The chain's CDR3 is CASSSTSGATEQYF. The CDR3 bases are TGTGCCAGCAGTTCGACTAGCGGGGCTACCGAGCAGTACTTC.

Comments on this clonotype: At one end the junction does not follow the germline gene, possibly because of a read error. The V call is TRBV5-1, the J call TRBJ2-5, with D maybe TRBD1 (5 bases). The CDR3 is 14 residues long. Germline V gives CDR1 SGHRS, CDR2 YFSETQ. In DNA, the CDR3 is TGCGCCGGCGGCCCAGGGTCCTTCCAACAGACCCAGTACTTC. This codes for CAGGPGSFQQTQYF.

Ten or more counts support this clonotype. The rearrangement uses TRBV5-1 and TRBJ1-4; D is perhaps TRBD1 (5 bases). Trimming pared 0 bases from V and 10 bases from J, leaving 25 bases between. The CDR3 is 18 residues long. The germline CDR1 and CDR2 sequences are SGHRS and YFSETQ. CDR3 loop: CASSLDGQGFESLGKLFF. The CDR3 coding sequence is TGCGCCAGCAGCTTGGACGGGCAGGGCTTTGAGTCACTTGGAAAACTGTTTTTT.

CDR3 protein: CASSYRTSVTDTQYF. The DNA of the CDR3 is TGTGCCAGCAGTTACAGGACTAGCGTCACAGATACGCAGTATTTT. The chain is built from TRBV6-5 and TRBJ2-3, with 9 bases matching TRBD2. CDR1 MNHEY and CDR2 SVGAGI come from the germline V gene. Germline trimming cut 2 bases from V and 2 bases from J; bases unmatched to any gene: 2. This CDR3 contains 15 residues.

This clonotype occurred a few times. The junction does not match germline at one end; this may be a read error. The chain recombines TRBV5-1 with TRBJ1-2; D possibly corresponds to TRBD1 (5 bases). This CDR3 comprises 13 residues. Germline lookup yields CDR1 SGHRS and CDR2 YFSETQ. DNA for the CDR3: TGCGCCAGCAGCTTCGGGGCTCCGAGCGGCTGCACCTTC. Protein product: CASSFGAPSGCTF.

This clonotype has a handful of counts. J is TRBJ2-3 and V is TRBV25-1, with a tentative D call TRBD1 (6 bases). CDR1 and CDR2 from the germline V gene are MGHDK and SYGVNS. V was clipped by 4 bases and J by 2 bases, with 13 bases between them. The CDR3 totals 15 residues. The CDR3 loop reads CASSAPRGNTDTQYF. CDR3 sequence (DNA): TGTGCCAGCAGTGCCCCCAGGGGCAACACAGATACGCAGTATTTT.

This clonotype has more than one count but fewer than ten. V usage is TRBV30 and J usage is TRBJ2-3, with 7 bases that match TRBD1. The germline gives CDR1 GTSNPN, CDR2 SVGIG (reference sequence). The CDR3 spans 13 residues. J gave up 4 bases and V 2 bases, and 3 bases lay outside the gene matches. This CDR3 reads CAWSRQGADTQYF. The CDR3 DNA sequence: TGTGCCTGGAGTAGGCAGGGGGCAGATACGCAGTATTTT.

The rearrangement uses TRBV3-1 and TRBJ1-2; 7 nucleotides agree with TRBD1. V dropped 4 bases and J dropped 9; count of bases not matched to a gene: 8. The CDR3 sequence is 13 residues long. Looked up from germline, CDR1 is LGHDT and CDR2 is YNNKEL (reference sequence). The CDR3 DNA is TGTGCCAGCAGCCCTGGACAGGACCTGAGCTACACCTTC. It is translated as CASSPGQDLSYTF.

There are a few counts of this clonotype. V is TRBV5-1 and J is TRBJ1-2; TRBD1 matches at 11 bases. V lost 2 bases to trimming and J lost 5 bases; unmatched junction nucleotides: 5. CDR1 and CDR2 from the germline V gene are SGHRS and YFSETQ. The length of the CDR3 is 15 residues. The chain's CDR3 is CASSFGQGAQYGYTF. CDR3 DNA: TGCGCCAGCAGCTTCGGACAGGGGGCTCAATATGGCTACACCTTC.

This clonotype was detected a few times. The chain carries TRBV7-9 and TRBJ2-5; TRBD2 aligns across 13 bases. After removal of 5 bases from V and 5 bases from J, the junction contained 8 bases not matched to a gene. This CDR3 spans 16 amino acids. The germline V gene has CDR1 SEHNR and CDR2 FQNEAQ (reference sequence). CDR3 bases: TGTGCCAGCAGCACTGCCTGGACTAGCGGGAGTGAGACCCAGTACTTC. Protein sequence: CASSTAWTSGSETQYF.

As for this clonotype: Compared with germline, one end of the junction differs, possibly owing to a read error. This sequence joins TRBV12-3 or TRBV12-4 and TRBJ1-2; 9 bases are a match to TRBD1. CDR3 length: 14 residues. The CDR3 sequence: CACSLLQGAGGYTF. In nucleotides, the CDR3 is TGTGCCTGCAGTTTACTACAGGGGGCAGGTGGCTACACCTTC.

The genes are TRBV6-5 and TRBJ2-1; no definite D call. In germline, CDR1 is MNHEY, CDR2 SVGAGI. Between the trimmed V and J ends, which lost 5 bases and 6 bases, there was a span of 14 bases. This CDR3 has 14 residues. CDR3 amino acids: CASSTRAGTNEQFF. Written as DNA, the CDR3 is TGTGCCAGCAGTACGCGTGCAGGCACCAATGAGCAGTTCTTC.

This clonotype was seen more than once but under ten times. This chain links TRBV12-3 or TRBV12-4 with TRBJ2-5, with D perhaps assigned TRBD1 or TRBD2 (6 bases each). The end of the DNA aligns better with TRBJ2-1, so the J call may be wrong. The CDR3 contains 14 residues. CDR3 sequence: CASSLRGLMNEQFF. CDR3 nucleotides: TGTGCCAGCAGTTTACGGGGGCTTATGAATGAGCAGTTCTTC.